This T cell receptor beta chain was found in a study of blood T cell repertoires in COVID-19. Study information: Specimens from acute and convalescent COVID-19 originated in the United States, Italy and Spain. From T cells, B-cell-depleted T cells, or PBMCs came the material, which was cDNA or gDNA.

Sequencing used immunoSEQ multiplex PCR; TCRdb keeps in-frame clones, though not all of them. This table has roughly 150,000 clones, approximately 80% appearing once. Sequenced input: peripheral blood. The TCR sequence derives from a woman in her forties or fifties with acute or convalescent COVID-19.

The CDR3 protein is CASSEGGDLYGYTF. The CDR3 DNA sequence: TGTGCCAGTAGCGAGGGCGGGGACCTCTATGGCTACACCTTC. V usage is TRBV19 and J usage is TRBJ1-2; D might be TRBD1 (5 bases). CDR1 LNHDA and CDR2 SQIVND come from the germline V gene (reference sequence). V was pared by 6 bases and J by 4 bases, with 15 bases between. The CDR3 has 14 amino acids.